This entry lists 22 T cell receptor beta chains sequenced from one sample in a study of identical twins. Using its own MiXCR run on the 5' RACE reads, TCRdb lists one record per CDR3 protein. The repertoire holds 1.5 million to 2 million distinct CDR3 sequences, around a third seen once, with about 0.3% in the top ten. What was sequenced was cord blood. The receptors here all came from a newborn girl in good health.

The chain is built from TRBV25-1 and TRBJ2-3, with TRBD2 identical over 8 bases. This CDR3 contains 17 residues. V lost 1 base to trimming and J lost 2 bases; unmatched junction nucleotides: 8. Germline V CDR1 and CDR2: MGHDK, SYGVNS. The CDR3 protein is CASSEFGSGSTTDTQYF. The CDR3 bases are TGTGCCAGCAGTGAATTCGGAAGCGGGAGTACCACAGATACGCAGTATTTT. Drawing the rest from reference TRBV25-1 and TRBJ2-3, the complete variable domain is EADIYQTPRYLVIGTGKKITLECSQTMGHDKMYWYQQDPGMELHLIHYSYGVNSTEKGDLSSESTVSRIRTEHFPLTLESARPSHTSQYLCASSEFGSGSTTDTQYFGPGTRLTVL.

This chain uses TRBV20-1 with TRBJ2-3; D is uncertain. CDR3 length equals 14 residues. Trimming took 2 bases from V and 1 from J, leaving 10 bases between them. Germline-derived CDR1 and CDR2 are DFQATT and SNEGSKA (reference sequence). CDR3 sequence: CSARLGPRTDTQYF. DNA for the CDR3: TGCAGTGCTAGATTAGGTCCCCGCACAGATACGCAGTATTTT.

This clonotype turned up a few times. This rearrangement joins TRBV20-1 to TRBJ2-7, with D possibly TRBD1 on 5 matching bases. The CDR3 consists of 15 residues. From germline, CDR1 is DFQATT and CDR2 SNEGSKA (reference sequence). Between the trimmed V and J ends, which lost 0 bases and 0 bases, there was a span of 12 bases. CDR3 residues: CSARDPGRDSYEQYF. CDR3 bases: TGCAGTGCTAGAGACCCGGGCAGGGACTCCTACGAGCAGTACTTC.

This clonotype has just a few counts. CDR3 residues: CSASGSNSYNEQFF. CDR3 bases: TGCAGTGCTAGCGGGTCCAACTCCTACAATGAGCAGTTCTTC. This chain uses TRBV20-1 with TRBJ2-1; D not certain. The V end lost 3 bases, the J end lost 0 bases, and 9 bases lay between the germline ends. Germline CDR1 and CDR2: DFQATT and SNEGSKA (reference sequence). The CDR3 length is 14 residues.

For this clonotype: The junction departs from germline at one end; a sequencing error may be responsible. CDR3 region: CASSYDVNQPRHF. The CDR3 DNA follows: TGTGCCAGCAGTTACGATGTAAATCAGCCCCGGCATTTT. This chain joins TRBV6-6 and TRBJ1-5, with D uncertain. CDR1 MNHNY and CDR2 SVGAGI come from the germline V gene (reference sequence). The length of the CDR3 is 13 residues.

The chain has TRBV20-1 and TRBJ1-6, with a tentative D call TRBD1 (5 bases). The CDR3 covers 13 residues. V lost 3 bases and J 8 bases, leaving 11 bases between the germline ends. The germline gives CDR1 DFQATT, CDR2 SNEGSKA (reference sequence). The CDR3: CSARGREDSPLHF. CDR3 DNA: TGCAGTGCTAGGGGGCGCGAAGATTCACCCCTCCACTTT.

This chain connects TRBV19 to TRBJ1-2; the D gene is possibly TRBD1 (6 bases). This CDR3 contains 14 residues. Trimming took off 7 bases at V and 8 bases at J, with 20 bases between the two ends. In germline, CDR1 is LNHDA, CDR2 SQIVND (reference sequence). CDR3 region: CASTPFAVGGGYTF. The CDR3 DNA reads as TGTGCCAGTACCCCTTTTGCGGTCGGGGGCGGCTACACCTTC. The full variable domain, its missing parts supplied by reference TRBV19 and TRBJ1-2, is DGGITQSPKYLFRKEGQNVTLSCEQNLNHDAMYWYRQDPGQGLRLIYYSQIVNDFQKGDIAEGYSVSREKKESFPLTVTSAQKNPTAFYLCASTPFAVGGGYTFGSGTRLTVV.

The chain combines TRBV10-1 with TRBJ2-3; D not resolved. This CDR3 is 15 amino acids long. The germline V and J ends were trimmed by 2 bases and 0 bases, with 9 bases remaining between them. The V gene's germline CDR1 is WNHNN and CDR2 SYGVQD (reference sequence). CDR3 nucleotides: TGCGCCAGCAGTGAGCTTGGTGTAAGCACAGATACGCAGTATTTT. Amino acids: CASSELGVSTDTQYF.

J is TRBJ2-7 and V is TRBV10-3, with 7 bases fitting TRBD1. Germline V gene data show CDR1 as ENHRY and CDR2 as SYGVKD. This CDR3 comprises 12 residues. Trimming at V came to 9 bases and at J to 1 base, leaving 3 bases not matched to a gene. The CDR3 loop reads CAIRQGSYEQYF. The CDR3 DNA reads TGTGCCATAAGACAGGGTTCCTACGAGCAGTACTTC.

The chain joins TRBV19 to TRBJ1-1; D is undetermined. Trimming left V 3 bases short and J 0 bases short, with 8 bases between. Per germline, CDR1 LNHDA and CDR2 SQIVND (reference sequence). This CDR3 region has 14 residues. CDR3 sequence (DNA): TGTGCCAGTAGTATGGGTGGATTGAACACTGAAGCTTTCTTT. This codes for CASSMGGLNTEAFF. The whole variable domain, filled in from reference TRBV19 and TRBJ1-1, reads DGGITQSPKYLFRKEGQNVTLSCEQNLNHDAMYWYRQDPGQGLRLIYYSQIVNDFQKGDIAEGYSVSREKKESFPLTVTSAQKNPTAFYLCASSMGGLNTEAFFGQGTRLTVV.

V is TRBV5-1 and J is TRBJ2-5, with 7 bases that match TRBD2. From germline, CDR1 is SGHRS and CDR2 YFSETQ. This CDR3 has 17 amino acids. Losses at the gene ends were 2 bases for V and 2 bases for J; bases not matched to a gene: 12. The CDR3 loop is CASSFGLAVGWQETQYF. The CDR3 nucleotides read TGCGCCAGCAGCTTTGGTCTAGCGGTCGGGTGGCAAGAGACCCAGTACTTC. The full variable domain, with the rest looked up from reference TRBV5-1 and TRBJ2-5, is KAGVTQTPRYLIKTRGQQVTLSCSPISGHRSVSWYQQTPGQGLQFLFEYFSETQRNKGNFPGRFSGRQFSNSRSEMNVSTLELGDSALYLCASSFGLAVGWQETQYFGPGTRLLVL.

The rearrangement joins TRBV25-1 to TRBJ1-3, with TRBD1 as a possible D gene (5 bases). CDR1 MGHDK and CDR2 SYGVNS come from the germline V gene. V was shortened by 6 bases and J by 4 bases, with 28 bases between the two germline ends. The CDR3 covers 19 residues. As DNA, the CDR3 is TGTGCCAGCAGCTTCGGCTTACCCGGGACCGACCCGGAAGGAAACACCATATATTTT. This codes for CASSFGLPGTDPEGNTIYF.

V is TRBV28 and J is TRBJ1-5, with a possible D match to TRBD1 (5 bases). Germline lookup yields CDR1 MDHEN and CDR2 SYDVKM. Trimming left V 7 bases short and J 9 bases short, with 16 bases between. This CDR3 comprises 13 residues. The chain's CDR3 is CASTRDGTAPQHF. CDR3 in DNA: TGTGCCAGCACTAGGGACGGCACGGCGCCCCAGCATTTT.

A few counts support this clonotype. The rearrangement uses TRBV29-1 and TRBJ1-1; the match to TRBD1 covers 12 bases. The CDR3 is 15 amino acids. CDR1 and CDR2 (germline): SQVTM, ANQGSEA. The V gene end was trimmed by 6 bases and the J gene end by 4 bases; junction bases not matched to a gene: 9. As DNA, the CDR3 is TGCAGCGTCCCCGGGACAGGGGGCGCTGGCACTGAAGCTTTCTTT. Amino acids: CSVPGTGGAGTEAFF.

The CDR3 DNA reads TGTGCCAGCAGCCGAAACGGACAGGGACGAAGTTCACCCCTCCACTTT. Translation: CASSRNGQGRSSPLHF. The chain combines TRBV7-2 with TRBJ1-6; 8 positions agree with TRBD1. CDR1 is SGHTA and CDR2 is FQGNSA in the germline V gene. After removal of 5 bases from V and 9 bases from J, the junction contained 12 bases not matched to a gene. CDR3 size: 16 residues.

The gene calls are TRBV5-5 and TRBJ2-1, with TRBD2 matching over 14 bases. The CDR3 spans 17 residues. With 4 bases clipped from V and 2 bases from J, the junction kept 5 bases outside the gene matches. Germline CDR1 is SGHKS and CDR2 is YYEKEE (reference sequence). CDR3 residues: CASSRGLAGVAYNEQFF. The CDR3, as DNA: TGTGCCAGCAGCAGGGGACTAGCGGGAGTAGCCTACAATGAGCAGTTCTTC.

With respect to this clonotype: A much larger clone is a single base away; this may be a read error. The J gene is TRBJ2-7, the V gene TRBV28; D gene ambiguous. The J call is doubtful: the DNA matches TRBJ2-5 better. Germline CDR1 reads MDHEN; CDR2 reads SYDVKM. The CDR3 covers 13 residues. The CDR3 DNA sequence: TGTGCCTGCAGTTTTAAGGGATGGGAGACCCAGTACTTC. This codes for CACSFKGWETQYF.

This clonotype was found a few times. The gene calls are TRBV24-1 and TRBJ1-6; 9 bases are a match to TRBD1. The J segment lost 10 bases and the V segment lost 1 base, leaving 10 bases of the junction unmatched. Germline CDR1 KGHDR, CDR2 SFDVKD. The CDR3 runs 17 residues. CDR3 in DNA: TGTGCCACCAGTGATTTCCGTACAGGGGGCGTTCGGTCACCCCTCCACTTT. Amino acid sequence: CATSDFRTGGVRSPLHF.

In its sample, this clonotype was seen once. This CDR3 reads CASSLGSWEQYF. The CDR3 DNA follows: TGCGCCAGCAGCTTGGGATCGTGGGAGCAGTACTTC. The chain has TRBV5-1 and TRBJ2-7; the D is unclear. CDR3 length: 12 amino acids. The germline gives CDR1 SGHRS, CDR2 YFSETQ. Trimming shortened V by 0 bases and J by 7 bases, and 8 bases separated the two germline ends.

The rearrangement joins TRBV12-3 or TRBV12-4 to TRBJ1-4; 8 positions agree with TRBD1. The CDR3 contains 10 residues. Unmatched junction bases numbered 4, after V lost 9 bases and J lost 13 bases. CDR3 DNA: TGTGCCAGTGGAACAGGGGGACTGTTTTTT. This codes for CASGTGGLFF.

This chain joins TRBV12-3 or TRBV12-4 and TRBJ1-1; TRBD1 aligns across 9 bases. Losses at the gene ends were 6 bases for V and 7 bases for J; bases not matched to a gene: 3. The CDR3 extends over 12 amino acids. The CDR3 sequence: CASRRTGVEAFF. CDR3 sequence (DNA): TGTGCCAGCAGACGGACAGGGGTTGAAGCTTTCTTT.

Of note for this clonotype: This may be a read error, as it is one base from a much larger clone. The conserved closing phenylalanine or tryptophan is absent in this CDR3, likely reflecting a read error. The DNA for the CDR3 is TGTGCCAGCAGCTTAAGACAGGGGTGGTTCCAAAACATTCAGTACGTC. This sequence encodes CASSLRQGWFQNIQYV. The chain has TRBV7-2 and TRBJ2-4, with 8 nucleotides matching TRBD1. The germline V gene encodes CDR1 SGHTA and CDR2 FQGNSA. CDR3 length: 16 amino acids. The trim removed 2 bases at V and 5 bases at J, leaving 8 bases unmatched.